The source of this TCR beta chain is a study of cytomegalovirus exposure and HLA in healthy donors. Background on the study: A data release that came early held about 89 million unique TCRs from HLA-typed donors. Of all 380 or so donors who were genotyped, around 79% belonged to the Caucasian-associated ancestry cluster.

Researchers ran the PCR with 60 Vbeta and 13 Jbeta primers. Profiled with immunoSEQ multiplex PCR; TCRdb holds only in-frame clones, not every one. This sample carries about 170,000 clones, about 81% of them seen once, and the ten largest clones take about 1.9%. Study-wide findings and caveats: Specificity of a few CMV-associated chains for CMV antigens was verified in vitro.

This CDR3 has 15 residues. Between the trimmed V and J ends, which lost 6 bases and 2 bases, there was a span of 17 bases. Germline CDR1 SGHRS, CDR2 YFSETQ. Donors were ostensibly healthy at sampling, although undocumented immune exposures were probable. Of note for this clone: Its antigen is unknown.

V gene TRBV5-1 combines with J gene TRBJ1-2; D gene unclear. This sequence was found in a woman in her late teens or twenties in good health and CMV-seronegative. The source material was PBMCs. The CDR3 region is CASKIEGSTNYGYTF. CDR3 in DNA: TGCGCCAGCAAAATCGAGGGCTCAACCAACTATGGCTACACCTTC.